Reported below is one T cell receptor beta chain. Profiling relied on immunoSEQ multiplex PCR, and the TCRdb table lists in-frame clones only, not all of them. The table includes 12,000 or so clones, 60% to 85% detected once. The data were obtained in a study of blood T cell repertoires in COVID-19. The CDR3 extends over 15 amino acids. V shed 1 base, J shed 6 bases, and the junction held 3 bases outside the gene matches. Germline V gives CDR1 SGHVS, CDR2 FNYEAQ. The sequence came from a man between 60 and 75 years old with COVID-19, enrolled during active disease. The chain recombines TRBV7-6 with TRBJ1-5; 10 nucleotides align to TRBD1. Sequencing was performed on peripheral blood. The CDR3 coding sequence is TGTGCCAGCAGCTTAGGACAGGGGGCAGCTCAGCCCCAGCATTTT. This sequence encodes CASSLGQGAAQPQHF.